The 18 T cell receptor beta chains in this list originate from one sample, sequenced in a study of T cell responses to AZD1222 COVID-19 vaccine (dated by TCRdb to the early 2020s). Libraries were made using the immunoSEQ multiplex PCR assay. Sourced from immuneACCESS, this table was stored by TCRdb with only in-frame sequences that have V and J called. A share of the clones is absent; for the studies checked, an unresolved V gene accounts for under half, and the remainder has no known explanation. The table for this sample lists 100,000 to 150,000 clones; nearly 90% of them were counted only once. The ten largest clones take up around 4.5% of the sample. The meaning of the sample's time point label: baseline before first vaccination. The sample consisted of peripheral blood, taken on day 0 of AZD1222 vaccination. These TCRs come from an adult in good health.

This clone was counted between two and nine times. The gene calls are TRBV19 and TRBJ1-6; tentative D call: TRBD1 (5 bases). Trimming stripped 3 bases from V and 0 bases from J, with 15 bases between. The germline V gene encodes CDR1 LNHDA and CDR2 SQIVND (reference sequence). The CDR3 extends over 18 amino acids. As DNA, the CDR3 is TGTGCCAGTAGTATGGCCCGGGGCCGCAGCTCCTATAATTCACCCCTCCACTTT. This codes for CASSMARGRSSYNSPLHF.

This chain links TRBV27 with TRBJ2-7, with D uncertain. CDR3 length equals 14 residues. The V gene lost 6 bases and the J gene lost 7 bases, with 19 bases spanning the gap. Germline loops: CDR1 MNHEY, CDR2 SMNVEV (reference sequence). Written as DNA, the CDR3 is TGTGCCAGCAGGGTTAGACCTACAACCGAGGAGCAGTACTTC. The encoded protein is CASRVRPTTEEQYF.

The rearrangement links TRBV19 to TRBJ1-2, with 11 bases aligning to TRBD1. Per germline, CDR1 LNHDA and CDR2 SQIVND (reference sequence). The trim removed 5 bases at V and 4 bases at J, leaving 6 bases unmatched. The length of the CDR3 is 15 residues. CDR3 in amino acids: CASSHGQGASYGYTF. The CDR3 DNA reads as TGTGCCAGTAGTCATGGACAGGGGGCTTCCTATGGCTACACCTTC.

The CDR3 nucleotides read TGTGCCAGCAGCACGATAATGGGAACCATATATTTT. Translating it yields CASSTIMGTIYF. The V call is TRBV12-3 or TRBV12-4, the J call TRBJ1-3; D is ambiguous. The CDR3 contains 12 residues. V shed 6 bases and J shed 10 bases, with 13 bases lying between them.

This clone is a singleton in its sample. The rearrangement uses TRBV27 and TRBJ1-2, with D possibly TRBD1 on 5 matching bases. Trimming stripped 2 bases from V and 8 bases from J, with 12 bases between. Germline CDR1 MNHEY, CDR2 SMNVEV (reference sequence). CDR3 length: 13 residues. The CDR3 region has the DNA TGTGCCAGCAGTTTAGCGGAGGGGACGGGCTACACCTTC. Residues: CASSLAEGTGYTF.

This chain joins TRBV19 and TRBJ2-1; the match to TRBD2 covers 8 bases. In germline, CDR1 is LNHDA, CDR2 SQIVND (reference sequence). The CDR3 is 16 residues long. Trimming took 3 bases from V and 7 from J; bases not matched to a gene: 11. Here the CDR3 reads CASSIGSGSGVNEQFF. As DNA, the CDR3 is TGTGCCAGTAGTATTGGCAGCGGGAGTGGGGTGAATGAGCAGTTCTTC.

The V and J genes are TRBV10-3 and TRBJ2-7, with no clear D. Trimming took off 6 bases at V and 3 bases at J, with 12 bases between the two ends. Looked up from germline, CDR1 is ENHRY and CDR2 is SYGVKD. There are 13 residues in the CDR3. The CDR3 sequence: CAISFTEHYEQYF. The CDR3 nucleotides read TGTGCCATCAGCTTCACAGAGCACTACGAGCAGTACTTC.

This chain joins TRBV10-3 and TRBJ1-1; D might be TRBD1 (6 bases). The CDR3 is 13 amino acids. Germline CDR1 ENHRY, CDR2 SYGVKD. The V and J ends lost 4 bases and 2 bases respectively, with 8 bases between them. CDR3 DNA: TGTGCCATCAGTGGGGGGGGCAACACTGAAGCTTTCTTT. This translates into CAISGGGNTEAFF.

The chain recombines TRBV5-6 with TRBJ2-2, with D possibly matching TRBD1 (6 bases). V shed 2 bases and J shed 5 bases, with 10 bases lying between them. The V gene's germline CDR1 is SGHDT and CDR2 YYEEEE. The CDR3 is made up of 14 amino acids. CDR3 loop: CASSFQGWTGELFF. The CDR3 bases are TGTGCCAGCAGCTTCCAGGGGTGGACCGGGGAGCTGTTTTTT. Looking up the rest from reference TRBV5-6 and TRBJ2-2 gives the full variable domain: DAGVTQSPTHLIKTRGQQVTLRCSPKSGHDTVSWYQQALGQGPQFIFQYYEEEERQRGNFPDRFSGHQFPNYSSELNVNALLLGDSALYLCASSFQGWTGELFFGEGSRLTVL.

In this sample, this clone turned up once. V and J are TRBV5-8 and TRBJ1-2; tentatively, D is TRBD1 (6 bases). This CDR3 comprises 17 residues. Trimming took 4 bases from V and 4 from J, leaving 23 bases between them. Germline CDR1 is SGHTS and CDR2 is YDEGEE. The CDR3 is CASSRGGPGKLSYGYTF. As DNA, the CDR3 is TGTGCCAGCAGCCGTGGGGGCCCGGGCAAGCTTTCCTATGGCTACACCTTC.

The chain joins TRBV4-1 to TRBJ2-1; weak D call: TRBD1 (5 bases). The germline CDR1 and CDR2 sequences are MGHRA and YSYEKL. Trimming pared 4 bases from V and 7 bases from J, leaving 17 bases between. The CDR3 is made up of 15 amino acids. The CDR3: CASSPKVGAGNEQFF. For the CDR3, the DNA is TGCGCCAGCAGCCCCAAAGTAGGGGCTGGTAATGAGCAGTTCTTC.

The rearrangement uses TRBV19 and TRBJ2-1; 8 positions match TRBD1. This CDR3 comprises 17 residues. Germline assignment: CDR1 LNHDA and CDR2 SQIVND (reference sequence). V shed 5 bases, J shed 4 bases, and the junction held 13 bases outside the gene matches. CDR3 coding DNA: TGTGCCAGTAGTGGGGACTCCCGGGACAGGCGTTACAATGAGCAGTTCTTC. Translation: CASSGDSRDRRYNEQFF.

The rearrangement joins TRBV29-1 to TRBJ1-2; possible D gene TRBD1, 5 bases. This CDR3 is built from 12 residues. V was shortened by 7 bases and J by 4 bases, with 13 bases between the two germline ends. In germline, CDR1 is SQVTM, CDR2 ANQGSEA. The CDR3, as DNA: TGCAGCGCAGGGTCTGATACCTATGGCTACACCTTC. As protein: CSAGSDTYGYTF.

This sequence joins TRBV27 and TRBJ1-5; D is uncertain. The germline gives CDR1 MNHEY, CDR2 SMNVEV (reference sequence). There are 17 residues in the CDR3. V was trimmed by 4 bases and J by 0 bases, leaving 16 bases between them. In nucleotides, the CDR3 is TGTGCCAGCAGTTCTACGCTCGGACGGTTTAGCAATCAGCCCCAGCATTTT. Translation: CASSSTLGRFSNQPQHF.

This clone occurred once. The chain employs TRBV7-9 and TRBJ1-1; possible D gene TRBD1, 5 bases. Germline V gene sequence: CDR1 SEHNR, CDR2 FQNEAQ (reference sequence). The V and J ends lost 10 bases and 1 base respectively, with 16 bases between them. There are 14 residues in the CDR3. The CDR3: CATVLTGANTEAFF. The CDR3 region has the DNA TGTGCCACCGTTCTTACAGGAGCGAACACTGAAGCTTTCTTT.

The rearrangement uses TRBV9 and TRBJ2-5, with TRBD2 as a possible D gene (5 bases). The ends were cut back, 4 bases at V and 0 bases at J, with 10 bases in the middle. Per germline, CDR1 SGDLS and CDR2 YYNGEE. The CDR3 length is 14 residues. CDR3 residues: CASSLGLHQETQYF. DNA of the CDR3: TGTGCCAGCAGCTTAGGACTGCACCAAGAGACCCAGTACTTC.

The CDR3 nucleotides are TGTGCCAGCTCACCAACTCCGGGGAAGATAAATGAAAAACTGTTTTTT. The encoded protein is CASSPTPGKINEKLFF. The chain combines TRBV18 with TRBJ1-4; D is uncertain. CDR3 length: 16 residues. CDR1 is KGHSH and CDR2 is LQKENI in the germline V gene. The V and J ends lost 2 bases and 5 bases respectively, with 15 bases between them.

This clone was seen only once. V gene TRBV5-1 combines with J gene TRBJ1-3, with TRBD1 matching 10 bases. The junction had 4 bases not matched to a gene; V was cut back by 4 bases and J by 6 bases. Germline-derived CDR1 and CDR2 are SGHRS and YFSETQ. The CDR3 loop spans 14 amino acids. This CDR3 reads CASSTGTGENTIYF. The CDR3 DNA reads TGCGCCAGCAGCACCGGGACAGGGGAAAACACCATATATTTT.